Listed here are 25 T cell receptor beta chains from one sample, sequenced in a study of T cell responses to AZD1222 COVID-19 vaccine. The assay was immunoSEQ multiplex PCR, and TCRdb's table has in-frame clones only and misses some. Of some 42,000 clones in the sample, roughly 83% were seen once. Sample: peripheral blood, taken 28 days after the second AZD1222 dose. All receptors come from an adult who received the AZD1222 COVID-19 vaccine.

This chain connects TRBV13 to TRBJ1-5, with D unclear. V lost 0 bases to trimming and J lost 0 bases, with 12 bases between them. Per germline, CDR1 PRHDT and CDR2 FYEKMQ (reference sequence). The CDR3 runs 17 residues. The chain's CDR3 is CASSLGRLENSNQPQHF. The CDR3 DNA reads TGTGCCAGCAGCTTAGGAAGACTGGAAAATAGCAATCAGCCCCAGCATTTT.

This clone was counted a few times. The chain combines TRBV4-2 with TRBJ1-6; D gene uncertain. V was cut by 3 bases and J by 6 bases, with 12 bases left in between. This CDR3 comprises 15 residues. CDR1 and CDR2 from the germline V gene are LGHNA and YNFKEQ. The CDR3 DNA reads as TGTGCCAGCAGCCAGGAGGCAGTGGGTAATTCACCCCTCCACTTT. Its protein is CASSQEAVGNSPLHF.

This clone came up a few times. The chain carries TRBV10-3 and TRBJ1-5; weak D call: TRBD1 (6 bases). Germline loops: CDR1 ENHRY, CDR2 SYGVKD. The CDR3 is 14 residues long. V lost 6 bases and J 6 bases, leaving 15 bases between the germline ends. The CDR3 DNA reads TGTGCCATCAGGTCAGGGGAAGGGGGTCAGCCCCAGCATTTT. Translation gives CAIRSGEGGQPQHF.

This clone showed up just a few times. The chain joins TRBV6-6 to TRBJ2-1; D not certain. CDR1 is MNHNY and CDR2 is SVGAGI in the germline V gene (reference sequence). The CDR3 loop spans 14 amino acids. V dropped 0 bases and J dropped 7 bases, with 10 bases sitting between them. CDR3 sequence: CASSYSSWGNEQFF. DNA of the CDR3: TGTGCCAGCAGTTACTCTTCCTGGGGAAATGAGCAGTTCTTC.

The chain combines TRBV27 with TRBJ2-1, with 9 bases aligning to TRBD2. Losses at the gene ends were 9 bases for V and 0 bases for J; bases not matched to a gene: 6. This CDR3 has 15 residues. CDR1 and CDR2 from the germline V gene are MNHEY and SMNVEV (reference sequence). In DNA, the CDR3 is TGTGCCAGTCTTTCAGCGGGGGGCTCCTACAATGAGCAGTTCTTC. This codes for CASLSAGGSYNEQFF.

The rearrangement joins TRBV7-6 to TRBJ2-7; D might be TRBD2 (6 bases). Per germline, CDR1 SGHVS and CDR2 FNYEAQ. Between the trimmed V and J ends, which lost 5 bases and 0 bases, there was a span of 14 bases. The CDR3 is 15 residues long. The CDR3 coding sequence is TGTGCCAGCAGCCTGCGGGACGGGAGCTCCTACGAGCAGTACTTC. Protein product: CASSLRDGSSYEQYF.

The chain has TRBV14 and TRBJ1-4; unclear D gene. The V gene's germline CDR1 is SGHDN and CDR2 FVKESK. Trimming pared 4 bases from V and 0 bases from J, leaving 12 bases between. This CDR3 spans 16 amino acids. The CDR3 DNA sequence: TGTGCCAGCAGCCGAGGTATAGATGCAACTAATGAAAAACTGTTTTTT. Translating gives CASSRGIDATNEKLFF.

The chain uses TRBV9 and TRBJ1-1; D ambiguous. This CDR3 has 13 residues. Germline lookup yields CDR1 SGDLS and CDR2 YYNGEE. V gave up 0 bases and J gave up 6 bases, with 9 bases separating them. The CDR3 is CASSVGHGSEAFF. As DNA, the CDR3 is TGTGCCAGCAGCGTAGGGCACGGTTCTGAAGCTTTCTTT. Full variable domain (rest looked up from reference TRBV9 and TRBJ1-1): DSGVTQTPKHLITATGQRVTLRCSPRSGDLSVYWYQQSLDQGLQFLIQYYNGEERAKGNILERFSAQQFPDLHSELNLSSLELGDSALYFCASSVGHGSEAFFGQGTRLTVV.

The CDR3 here is CASRTDSSTNEKLFF. CDR3 bases: TGCGCCAGTCGGACAGACTCGTCCACTAATGAAAAACTGTTTTTT. The rearrangement joins TRBV10-1 to TRBJ1-4, with TRBD1 as a possible D gene (6 bases). V was shortened by 9 bases and J by 2 bases, with 16 bases between the two germline ends. The CDR3 spans 15 residues. Germline V gives CDR1 WNHNN, CDR2 SYGVQD (reference sequence).

J is TRBJ1-2 and V is TRBV6-5; TRBD1 matches at 9 bases. The CDR3 is made up of 15 amino acids. Unmatched junction bases numbered 3, after V lost 0 bases and J lost 4 bases. CDR1 and CDR2 (germline): MNHEY, SVGAGI. Here the CDR3 DNA reads TGTGCCAGCAGTTACTCGGGACAGGGAGGCTATGGCTACACCTTC. Its protein is CASSYSGQGGYGYTF.

The chain carries TRBV27 and TRBJ1-3, with 7 bases that match TRBD1. CDR1 is MNHEY and CDR2 is SMNVEV in the germline V gene (reference sequence). The V gene end was trimmed by 3 bases and the J gene end by 2 bases; junction bases not matched to a gene: 4. This CDR3 contains 15 residues. CDR3 sequence (DNA): TGTGCCAGCAGTTTGAGTCAGGGGGCTGGAAACACCATATATTTT. It is translated as CASSLSQGAGNTIYF.

The chain carries TRBV3-1 (or the pseudogene TRBV3-2) and TRBJ1-5, with D tentatively TRBD1 (5 bases). V dropped 0 bases and J dropped 9 bases, with 12 bases sitting between them. Germline assignment: CDR1 LGHDT and CDR2 YNNKEL (reference sequence). CDR3 length: 14 amino acids. The CDR3 nucleotides read TGTGCCAGCAGCCAAGATCGGGGGTTTGGGCCCCAGCATTTT. It yields the protein CASSQDRGFGPQHF.

The chain uses TRBV5-1 and TRBJ1-4; perhaps TRBD1 as D (5 bases). This CDR3 comprises 14 residues. Germline CDR1 SGHRS, CDR2 YFSETQ. V was clipped by 0 bases and J by 7 bases, with 10 bases between them. CDR3: CASSLDGRGEKLFF. DNA for the CDR3: TGCGCCAGCAGCTTGGACGGGAGGGGTGAAAAACTGTTTTTT.

The V and J genes are TRBV7-2 and TRBJ2-4; D is ambiguous. The CDR3 spans 12 residues. Trimming cost V 4 bases and J 8 bases, with 9 bases left between them. CDR1 and CDR2 (germline): SGHTA, FQGNSA. The CDR3 nucleotides read TGTGCCAGCAGCTCCGGACGTCACATTCAGTACTTC. This codes for CASSSGRHIQYF.

The V gene is TRBV30, the J gene TRBJ1-5, with a possible D match to TRBD1 (5 bases). The CDR3 spans 17 residues. Trimming left V 2 bases short and J 5 bases short, with 22 bases between. Germline V CDR1 and CDR2: GTSNPN, SVGIG (reference sequence). The CDR3: CAWSLDGGSRSYQPQHF. The CDR3, as DNA: TGTGCCTGGAGTCTGGACGGGGGGAGCAGGTCTTATCAGCCCCAGCATTTT.

This clone was found a few times. J is TRBJ1-2 and V is TRBV29-1, with D maybe TRBD1 (5 bases). CDR1 and CDR2 (germline): SQVTM, ANQGSEA. V lost 2 bases to trimming and J lost 0 bases, with 7 bases between them. The CDR3 is 13 amino acids. CDR3 sequence reads: CSVEQGTNYGYTF. CDR3 bases: TGCAGCGTTGAACAGGGTACTAACTATGGCTACACCTTC.

The chain couples TRBV19 to TRBJ1-5, with TRBD1 as a possible D gene (5 bases). The CDR3 extends over 13 amino acids. Germline CDR1 LNHDA, CDR2 SQIVND (reference sequence). V shed 3 bases and J shed 5 bases, with 8 bases lying between them. Here the CDR3 reads CASSIPGHQPQHF. Here the CDR3 DNA reads TGTGCCAGTAGTATCCCAGGGCATCAGCCCCAGCATTTT.

The CDR3 loop is CASRTGTGDNQPQHF. The CDR3 DNA follows: TGCGCCAGCAGGACCGGGACAGGGGACAATCAGCCCCAGCATTTT. The J gene is TRBJ1-5, the V gene TRBV5-1, with TRBD1 matching over 10 bases. Germline V lookup: CDR1 SGHRS, CDR2 YFSETQ. The CDR3 runs 15 residues. V trimming: 5 bases; J trimming: 3 bases; junction bases outside the gene matches: 5.

J is TRBJ2-7 and V is TRBV11-3, with unresolved D. CDR3 length equals 13 residues. Trimming pared 1 base from V and 2 bases from J, leaving 6 bases between. CDR1 and CDR2 from the germline V gene are SGHNT and YENEEA. The DNA of the CDR3 is TGTGCCAGCAGCTTAGCCCCGGCCTACGAGCAGTACTTC. Its protein product is CASSLAPAYEQYF.

The chain carries TRBV12-3 or TRBV12-4 and TRBJ1-1; D is possibly TRBD1 (5 bases). The CDR3 consists of 13 residues. V was cut by 5 bases and J by 8 bases, with 15 bases left in between. CDR3 nucleotides: TGTGCCAGCAGTCTTGGGGCCCAACCCGAAGCTTTCTTT. Amino acid sequence: CASSLGAQPEAFF.

This chain connects TRBV5-8 to TRBJ1-5; TRBD1 is a possible D gene (5 bases). CDR1 is SGHTS and CDR2 is YDEGEE in the germline V gene. The CDR3 has 16 residues. The ends were cut back, 6 bases at V and 0 bases at J, with 16 bases in the middle. CDR3 in amino acids: CASKPRGGDSNQPQHF. The DNA of the CDR3 is TGTGCCAGCAAACCTAGGGGCGGTGATAGCAATCAGCCCCAGCATTTT.

This clone was observed a handful of times. The J gene is TRBJ1-2, the V gene TRBV5-4; TRBD1 aligns across 7 bases. This CDR3 has 15 residues. Trimming removed 3 bases from V and 4 bases from J; junction bases left unmatched: 9. Germline-derived CDR1 and CDR2 are SGHNT and YYREEE (reference sequence). DNA for the CDR3: TGTGCCAGCAGCTGGAACAGGGGCGGGACCTATGGCTACACCTTC. Translating it yields CASSWNRGGTYGYTF.

The chain carries TRBV2 and TRBJ1-6; 9 positions agree with TRBD1. CDR3 length: 16 residues. With 4 bases clipped from V and 0 bases from J, the junction kept 1 base outside the gene matches. CDR1 is SNHLY, CDR2 FYNNEI, per germline. CDR3 coding DNA: TGTGCCAGCAGTGGGACAGGGGTCTCCTATAATTCACCCCTCCACTTT. Its translation: CASSGTGVSYNSPLHF.

The gene calls are TRBV19 and TRBJ2-3, with a weak D call TRBD1 (6 bases). This CDR3 contains 13 residues. Germline V gene lookup returns CDR1 LNHDA and CDR2 SQIVND (reference sequence). V lost 6 bases, J lost 4 bases, and 11 bases lay in between. The CDR3 sequence: CASRNRAADTQYF. CDR3 DNA sequence: TGTGCCAGTAGAAACAGGGCGGCAGATACGCAGTATTTT.

The gene calls are TRBV6-5 and TRBJ1-1; TRBD1 agrees at 9 bases. Trimming cost V 7 bases and J 5 bases; bases outside gene matches: 11. CDR1 is MNHEY and CDR2 is SVGAGI in the germline V gene. The CDR3 sequence is 15 residues long. In DNA, the CDR3 is TGTGCCAGCATCCCGGGACAGGGCCTGCGGACTGAAGCTTTCTTT. The encoded protein is CASIPGQGLRTEAFF.